The T cell receptor (beta chain) described here comes from a study of early T cells in non-severe SARS-CoV-2 infection. The wider study: Bulk RNA taken from unsorted whole blood was sequenced, leaving chains unpaired.

Whole-study results and caveats: VDJdb-based annotation leaned toward anti-spike CD8 responses and missed private and CD4 specificities.

The table lists this clonotype with a few counts. What it recognizes is unknown. Individual cDNA molecules carried attached unique molecular identifiers. TCRdb recomputed calls from the 5' RACE reads with MiXCR, one row per CDR3 protein. Counted here are over 30,000 distinct CDR3 sequences, roughly 4% occurring once; the ten biggest clones make up 5.5% to 6%. The TCR comes from an adult who was a healthcare worker with PCR-confirmed SARS-CoV-2 infection or an uninfected control (not recorded which). Source material: whole blood.

The CDR3 DNA sequence: TGCGCCAGCAGCTTGGGAACAGCCTCCTACAATGAGCAGTTCTTC. As protein: CASSLGTASYNEQFF. The V and J genes are TRBV5-1 and TRBJ2-1; D ambiguous. The CDR3 contains 15 residues. Between the trimmed V and J ends, which lost 0 bases and 0 bases, there was a span of 7 bases. CDR1 is SGHRS and CDR2 is YFSETQ in the germline V gene.